This TCR beta chain comes out of a study of siplizumab effects on memory and regulatory T cells. Only in-frame clones appear in the TCRdb table, and some are missing; sequencing was by immunoSEQ multiplex PCR. The sample holds about 82,000 clones, roughly 86% seen once. Specimen: Tregs sorted from blood. The source is a human donor in good health.

Here the CDR3 reads CASIDDYNSPLHF. The CDR3 nucleotides are TGTGCCAGCATAGATGACTATAATTCACCCCTCCACTTT. The genes are TRBV2 and TRBJ1-6; D is uncertain. This CDR3 region has 13 residues. Trimming removed 7 bases at V and 3 bases at J, with 7 bases between. In germline, CDR1 is SNHLY, CDR2 FYNNEI.